This record covers a single TCR beta chain. Antigen specificity is unknown. These data originate in a study of OX40 agonist ivuxolimab in advanced cancers. The wider study: The patients received ivuxolimab by intravenous route every 2 weeks at 0.01 to 10 mg/kg. Three individuals attained partial responses, comprising one hepatocellular carcinoma case and two cutaneous melanoma cases. Dose-escalation patients' cancers were hepatocellular carcinoma, melanoma, renal cell or head and neck cancer. Study-level results: Expanded clones tended on average to be more numerous among CD8+ T cells than CD4+.

The CDR3 has 18 amino acids. CDR1 and CDR2 (germline): SGHTA, FQGNSA. V lost 1 base, J lost 0 bases, and 6 bases stayed unmatched. Here immunoSEQ multiplex PCR was the method, and the copy in TCRdb shows in-frame clones only, minus some. Of under 95,000 clones in the sample, about nine tenths are singletons; the top ten hold just over 0.75%. The clonotype was recovered from an adult with an advanced solid tumor such as melanoma, head and neck, liver or kidney cancer. The sequencing here drew on CD4+ or CD8+ T cells sorted from blood, taken in a trial of the OX40 agonist ivuxolimab. This chain connects TRBV7-2 to TRBJ2-4; 10 bases map to TRBD1. CDR3 DNA: TGTGCCAGCAGCTTAGAGAAGGGACAGGGGTTAGCCAAAAACATTCAGTACTTC. This gives the protein CASSLEKGQGLAKNIQYF.